This section outlines one T cell receptor (beta chain) sequence together with its context. Its antigen is unidentified. At a deep level, the assay was run. Genomic DNA from each subset was divided evenly over several immunoSEQ plates. Clones were read by immunoSEQ multiplex PCR, and TCRdb kept only the in-frame ones, dropping some. The table records roughly 600,000 clones, 95% to 98% of them present only once. Terminally differentiated effector memory CD45RA+ cells were left out of the naive CD8 fraction, which was CD45RO-negative and positively selected for CCR7. Healthy HIV-negative adults with no recent acute infections or vaccinations were recruited as donors. This sample is part of a study of shared clonotypes between healthy human individuals. General observations from the study: Sharing across four donors was seen in around 5% of naive CD4 clonotypes.

The CDR3 has 13 residues. V lost 6 bases to trimming and J lost 2 bases; unmatched junction nucleotides: 3. CDR1 is SNHLY, CDR2 FYNNEI, per germline. The receptor's source is a man aged 30-40 years in good health. Sequenced sample: naive CD8+ T cells sorted from blood. This chain links TRBV2 with TRBJ1-1, with 7 bases lining up with TRBD1. In DNA form, the CDR3 reads TGTGCCAGCAGGAGGGGGCTCAACACTGAAGCTTTCTTT. Protein sequence: CASRRGLNTEAFF.